Listed here are 5 T cell receptor beta chains from one sample, sequenced in a study of cytomegalovirus exposure and HLA in healthy donors. PCR was performed using 60 Vbeta and 13 Jbeta primers. Here immunoSEQ multiplex PCR was the method, and the copy in TCRdb shows in-frame clones only, minus some. The top ten clones hold 0.8% to 1% of a sample with under 200,000 clones, around nine tenths of them seen once. Sequenced: PBMCs. Source of these receptors: a woman aged 25-40 years in good health and CMV-seronegative.

The chain carries TRBV19 and TRBJ1-1, with a weak D call TRBD1 (6 bases). Trimming stripped 7 bases from V and 5 bases from J, with 14 bases between. The CDR3 extends over 13 amino acids. Germline values: CDR1 LNHDA, CDR2 SQIVND (reference sequence). The CDR3 loop is CASNPRGWTEAFF. CDR3 sequence (DNA): TGTGCCAGTAATCCAAGGGGGTGGACTGAAGCTTTCTTT.

This clone was recorded only once. V is TRBV15 and J is TRBJ2-5; 9 positions match TRBD1. The ends lost 1 base at V and 11 bases at J; junction bases unmatched: 11. CDR1 and CDR2 (germline): LNHNV, YYDKDF (reference sequence). The CDR3 contains 15 residues. The CDR3 DNA reads as TGTGCCACCAGCAGAGCCCCGGGACAGGGAATTCAGCAGTACTTC. This codes for CATSRAPGQGIQQYF.

The rearrangement uses TRBV7-2 and TRBJ2-3, with no clear D. CDR3 length: 14 residues. Trimming pared 5 bases from V and 2 bases from J, leaving 11 bases between. The germline CDR1 and CDR2 sequences are SGHTA and FQGNSA. The CDR3 sequence: CASSLRSNTDTQYF. The CDR3 nucleotides are TGTGCCAGCAGCCTCAGGTCTAACACAGATACGCAGTATTTT.

This clone showed up just once. This chain connects TRBV18 to TRBJ1-2; D call uncertain. V was cut by 3 bases and J by 6 bases, with 14 bases left in between. This CDR3 contains 14 residues. CDR1 and CDR2 from the germline V gene are KGHSH and LQKENI. This chain's CDR3 is CASSPILTGDGYTF. In DNA, the CDR3 is TGTGCCAGCTCACCTATTTTGACCGGGGATGGCTACACCTTC. Variable domain in full (rest from reference TRBV18 and TRBJ1-2): NAGVMQNPRHLVRRRGQEARLRCSPMKGHSHVYWYRQLPEEGLKFMVYLQKENIIDESGMPKERFSAEFPKEGPSILRIQQVVRGDSAAYFCASSPILTGDGYTFGSGTRLTVV.

The J gene is TRBJ1-4, the V gene TRBV4-1; a weak D match, TRBD1 (5 bases). Germline V gene lookup returns CDR1 MGHRA and CDR2 YSYEKL. V was shortened by 3 bases and J by 8 bases, with 13 bases between the two germline ends. This CDR3 has 14 amino acids. The CDR3 DNA reads as TGCGCCAGCAGCCAGGCAGGGAGGTGGGAAAAACTGTTTTTT. Its translation is CASSQAGRWEKLFF.